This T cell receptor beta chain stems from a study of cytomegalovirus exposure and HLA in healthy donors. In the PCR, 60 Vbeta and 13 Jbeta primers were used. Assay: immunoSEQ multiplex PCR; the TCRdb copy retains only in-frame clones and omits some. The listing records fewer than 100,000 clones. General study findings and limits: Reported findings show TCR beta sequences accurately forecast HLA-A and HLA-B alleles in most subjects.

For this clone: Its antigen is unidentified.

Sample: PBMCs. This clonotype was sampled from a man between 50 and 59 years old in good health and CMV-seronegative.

The CDR3 region has the DNA TGTGCCAGCAGCGTACTAGGTAACACTGAAGCTTTCTTT. Protein sequence: CASSVLGNTEAFF. The chain links TRBV9 to TRBJ1-1; D remains unclear. Germline V gene data show CDR1 as SGDLS and CDR2 as YYNGEE. Between the trimmed V and J ends, which lost 1 base and 2 bases, there was a span of 6 bases. This CDR3 comprises 13 residues.